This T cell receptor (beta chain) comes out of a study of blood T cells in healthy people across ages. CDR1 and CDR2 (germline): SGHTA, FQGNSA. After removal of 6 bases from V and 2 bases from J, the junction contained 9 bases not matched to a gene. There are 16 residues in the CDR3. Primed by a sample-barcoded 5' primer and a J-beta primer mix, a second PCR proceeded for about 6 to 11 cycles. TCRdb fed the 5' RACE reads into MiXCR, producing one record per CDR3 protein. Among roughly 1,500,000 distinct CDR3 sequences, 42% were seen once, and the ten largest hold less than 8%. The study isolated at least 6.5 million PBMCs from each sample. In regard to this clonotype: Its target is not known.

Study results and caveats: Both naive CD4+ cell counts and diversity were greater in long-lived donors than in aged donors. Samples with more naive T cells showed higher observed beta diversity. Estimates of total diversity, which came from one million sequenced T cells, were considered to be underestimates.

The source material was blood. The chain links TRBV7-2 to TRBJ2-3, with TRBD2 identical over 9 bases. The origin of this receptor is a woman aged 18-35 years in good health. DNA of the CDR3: TGTGCCAGCAGACAGGCGGGGGGGGCCGACACAGATACGCAGTATTTT. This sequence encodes CASRQAGGADTDTQYF.